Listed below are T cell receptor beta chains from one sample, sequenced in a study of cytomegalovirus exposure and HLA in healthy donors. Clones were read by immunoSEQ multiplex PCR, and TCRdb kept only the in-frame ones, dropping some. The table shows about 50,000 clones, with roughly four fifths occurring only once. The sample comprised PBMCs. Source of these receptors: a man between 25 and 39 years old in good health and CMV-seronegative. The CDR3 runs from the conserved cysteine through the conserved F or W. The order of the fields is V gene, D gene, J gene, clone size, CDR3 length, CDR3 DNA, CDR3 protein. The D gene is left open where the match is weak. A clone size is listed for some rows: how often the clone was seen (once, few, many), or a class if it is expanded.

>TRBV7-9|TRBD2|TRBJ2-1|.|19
TGTGCCAGCAGCTGGACTCTAGCGGGGGGGCCTGCTTCCTACAATGAGCAGTTCTTC
CASSWTLAGGPASYNEQFF
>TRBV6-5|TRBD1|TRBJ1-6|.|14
TGTGCCAGCAGCACCGACAGGGGAAATTCACCCCTCCACTTT
CASSTDRGNSPLHF
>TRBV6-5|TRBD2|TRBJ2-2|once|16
TGTGCCAGCAGTTACTATAGCGGGAGCGGAACCGGGGAGCTGTTTTTT
CASSYYSGSGTGELFF
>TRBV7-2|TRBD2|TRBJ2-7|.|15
TGTGCCAGCAGCTTAGGTAGCGGGGGGGGCTACGAGCAGTACTTC
CASSLGSGGGYEQYF
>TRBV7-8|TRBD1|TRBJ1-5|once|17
TGTGCCAGCAGCTTAGGAGAACAGGGGCTTAGCAATCAGCCCCAGCATTTT
CASSLGEQGLSNQPQHF
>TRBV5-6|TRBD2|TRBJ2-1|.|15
TGTGCCAGCAGCTTTGGACTAGGCTCCTACAATGAGCAGTTCTTC
CASSFGLGSYNEQFF
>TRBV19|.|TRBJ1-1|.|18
TGTGCCAGTACCATGGTGAGAGTAAGGGGACTCGCGGGCACTGAAGCTTTCTTT
CASTMVRVRGLAGTEAFF
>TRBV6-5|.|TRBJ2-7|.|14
TGTGCCAGCAGTTACCAGACAGCCTCCTACGAGCAGTACTTC
CASSYQTASYEQYF
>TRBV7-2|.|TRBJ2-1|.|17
TGTGCCAGCAGCTTAGCTAGGCTACTAGTGGCAAACAATGAGCAGTTCTTC
CASSLARLLVANNEQFF
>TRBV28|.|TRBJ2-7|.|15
TGTGCCAGCAGTTGGGCGGGCAGTCGGAACTACGAGCAGTACTTC
CASSWAGSRNYEQYF
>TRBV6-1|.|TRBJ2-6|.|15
TGTGCCAGCAGTGAGGACAGCTCTGGGGCCAACGTCCTGACTTTC
CASSEDSSGANVLTF
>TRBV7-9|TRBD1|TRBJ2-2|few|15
TGTGCCAGCAGCACGGGCCTTAGGGGGCCCGGGGAGCTGTTTTTT
CASSTGLRGPGELFF
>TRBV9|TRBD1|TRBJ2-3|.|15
TGTGCCAGCAGCGTAGGGACAGGGCGCACAGATACGCAGTATTTT
CASSVGTGRTDTQYF
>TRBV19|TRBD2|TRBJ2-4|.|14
TGTGCCAGTAGTCCCCAGAGCGGGATCAGCATTCAGTACTTC
CASSPQSGISIQYF
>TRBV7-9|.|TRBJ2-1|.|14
TGTGCCAGCAGCTTTTCGGGAAGTTACAATGAGCAGTTCTTC
CASSFSGSYNEQFF
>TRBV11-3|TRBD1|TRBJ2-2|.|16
TGTGCCAGCAGCTTCGGGACAGGGGGCATCGCCGGGGAGCTGTTTTTT
CASSFGTGGIAGELFF
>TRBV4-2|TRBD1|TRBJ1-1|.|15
TGTGCCAGCAGCCAACCTGACAGGGCCCCCACTGAAGCTTTCTTT
CASSQPDRAPTEAFF
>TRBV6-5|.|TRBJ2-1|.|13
TGTGCCAGCAGTCATCCCTGGCGGGATGAGCAGTTCTTC
CASSHPWRDEQFF
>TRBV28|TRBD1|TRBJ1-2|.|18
TGTGCCAGCAGTTTATGGGGGGGTGCGGACAGGCATCCTTGGGGCTACACCTTC
CASSLWGGADRHPWGYTF
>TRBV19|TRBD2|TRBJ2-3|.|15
TGTGCCAGTAGTATGAAAGCGGGGGTCGCTGATACGCAGTATTTT
CASSMKAGVADTQYF
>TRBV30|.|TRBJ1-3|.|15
TGTGCCTGGGAAAGAACAGGGTCCGCTGGAAACACCATATATTTT
CAWERTGSAGNTIYF
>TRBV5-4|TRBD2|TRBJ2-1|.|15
TGTGCCAGCAGCCACGGACTAGCGGAATACAATGAGCAGTTCTTC
CASSHGLAEYNEQFF
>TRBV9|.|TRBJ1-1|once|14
TGTGCCAGCAGCGTAGCTACCGGTAACACTGAAGCTTTCTTT
CASSVATGNTEAFF
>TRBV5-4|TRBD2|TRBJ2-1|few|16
TGTGCCAGCAGTAGCGGGGGGGCCGTCACCTACAATGAGCAGTTCTTC
CASSSGGAVTYNEQFF
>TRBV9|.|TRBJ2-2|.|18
TGTGCCAGCAGCGACCCCTGGGGGGAGACCGCGAACACCGGGGAGCTGTTTTTT
CASSDPWGETANTGELFF
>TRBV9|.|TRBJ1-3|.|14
TGTGCCAGCAGCCCCAGGTTCTCTGGAAACACCATATATTTT
CASSPRFSGNTIYF
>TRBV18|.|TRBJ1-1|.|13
TGTGCCAGCCCAACGGCGGGGAGCGCTGAAGCTTTCTTT
CASPTAGSAEAFF
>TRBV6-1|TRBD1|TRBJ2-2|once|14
TGTGCCAGCAGCCGGGACAGGTACACCGGGGAGCTGTTTTTT
CASSRDRYTGELFF
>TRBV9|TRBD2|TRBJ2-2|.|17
TGTGCCAGCAGCGTAGTATTCGGCGGGGGGGCCGCCGGGGAGCTGTTTTTT
CASSVVFGGGAAGELFF
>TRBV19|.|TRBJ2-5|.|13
TGTGCCAGTAGTACGACAGACCAAGAGACCCAGTACTTC
CASSTTDQETQYF
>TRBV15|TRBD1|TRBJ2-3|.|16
TGTGCCACCAGGACAGGGGAGCGGCGGGGCGGAGATACGCAGTATTTT
CATRTGERRGGDTQYF
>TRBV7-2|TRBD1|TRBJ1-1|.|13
TGTGCCAGCAAGGGACAGGGGTACACTGAAGCTTTCTTT
CASKGQGYTEAFF
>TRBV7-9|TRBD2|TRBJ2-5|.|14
TGTGCCAGCAGCTCAGCGGGGGGGCGGGAGACCCAGTACTTC
CASSSAGGRETQYF
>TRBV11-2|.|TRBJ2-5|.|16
TGTGCCAGCAGCCCGAGGCAGGGTGGTTTGCGAGAGACCCAGTACTTC
CASSPRQGGLRETQYF
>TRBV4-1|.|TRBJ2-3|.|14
TGCGCCAGCAGCCTAGCGATTGGCACAGATACGCAGTATTTT
CASSLAIGTDTQYF
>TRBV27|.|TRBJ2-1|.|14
TGTGCCAGCAGACCTTCCGGGGGCTACAATGAGCAGTTCTTC
CASRPSGGYNEQFF
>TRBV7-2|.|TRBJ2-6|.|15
TGTGCCAGCAGCTTCACAGGGCGTGGGGCCAACGTCCTGACTTTC
CASSFTGRGANVLTF
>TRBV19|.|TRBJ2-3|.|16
TGTGCCAGTAGTATAGGGAGGTACGGAGGGCAGATTACGCAGTATTTT
CASSIGRYGGQITQYF
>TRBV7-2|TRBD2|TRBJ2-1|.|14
TGTGCCAGCAGCTTAGCGAGCGGGGACAATGAGCAGTTCTTC
CASSLASGDNEQFF